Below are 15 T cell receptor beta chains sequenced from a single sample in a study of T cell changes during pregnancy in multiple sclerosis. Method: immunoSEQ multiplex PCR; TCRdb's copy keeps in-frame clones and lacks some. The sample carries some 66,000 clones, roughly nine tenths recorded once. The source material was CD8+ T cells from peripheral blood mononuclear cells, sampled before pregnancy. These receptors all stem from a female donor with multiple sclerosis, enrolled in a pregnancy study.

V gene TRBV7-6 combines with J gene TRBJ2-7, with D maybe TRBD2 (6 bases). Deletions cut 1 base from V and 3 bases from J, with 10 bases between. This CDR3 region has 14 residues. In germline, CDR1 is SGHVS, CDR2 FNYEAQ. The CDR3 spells CASSLGGGNYEQYF. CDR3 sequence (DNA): TGTGCCAGCAGCTTAGGTGGAGGGAACTACGAGCAGTACTTC.

The CDR3 is CASSISVARAGGLYEQYF. The CDR3 DNA reads TGTGCCAGTAGCATCTCCGTAGCTAGAGCGGGGGGCTTGTACGAGCAGTACTTC. The chain carries TRBV19 and TRBJ2-7, with 9 nucleotides matching TRBD2. The CDR3 has 18 amino acids. With V trimmed by 6 bases and J by 4 bases, 19 bases remained unmatched. Germline V gene lookup returns CDR1 LNHDA and CDR2 SQIVND (reference sequence). The entire variable domain, with the rest obtained from reference TRBV19 and TRBJ2-7, is as follows: DGGITQSPKYLFRKEGQNVTLSCEQNLNHDAMYWYRQDPGQGLRLIYYSQIVNDFQKGDIAEGYSVSREKKESFPLTVTSAQKNPTAFYLCASSISVARAGGLYEQYFGPGTRLTVT.

CDR3 region: CASSFVGADEQFF. In DNA, the CDR3 is TGTGCCAGCAGCTTTGTAGGGGCCGATGAGCAGTTCTTC. The chain links TRBV5-4 to TRBJ2-1, with D perhaps TRBD1 (5 bases). The CDR3 has 13 amino acids. Trimming left V 2 bases short and J 8 bases short, with 11 bases between. Germline V gene lookup returns CDR1 SGHNT and CDR2 YYREEE (reference sequence).

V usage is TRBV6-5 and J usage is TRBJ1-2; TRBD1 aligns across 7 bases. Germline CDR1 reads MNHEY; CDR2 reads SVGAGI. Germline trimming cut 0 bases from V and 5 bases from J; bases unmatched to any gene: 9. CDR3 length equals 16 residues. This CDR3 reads CASSYSPQGVLYGYTF. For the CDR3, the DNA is TGTGCCAGCAGTTACTCGCCCCAGGGGGTTCTATATGGCTACACCTTC.

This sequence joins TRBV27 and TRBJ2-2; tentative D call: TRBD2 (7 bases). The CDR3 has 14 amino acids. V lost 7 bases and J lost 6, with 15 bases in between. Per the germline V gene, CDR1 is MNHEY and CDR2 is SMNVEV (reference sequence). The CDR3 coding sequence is TGTGCCAGCACCCGGGGGGCAGGGTCCGGGGAGCTGTTTTTT. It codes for CASTRGAGSGELFF.

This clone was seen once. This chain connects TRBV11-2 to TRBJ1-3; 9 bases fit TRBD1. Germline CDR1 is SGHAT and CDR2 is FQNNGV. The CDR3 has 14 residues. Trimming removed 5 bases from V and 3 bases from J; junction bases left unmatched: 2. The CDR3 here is CASSTGQGGNTIYF. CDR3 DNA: TGTGCCAGCAGCACGGGACAGGGTGGAAACACCATATATTTT. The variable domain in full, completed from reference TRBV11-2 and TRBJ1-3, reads EAGVAQSPRYKIIEKRQSVAFWCNPISGHATLYWYQQILGQGPKLLIQFQNNGVVDDSQLPKDRFSAERLKGVDSTLKIQPAKLEDSAVYLCASSTGQGGNTIYFGEGSWLTVV.

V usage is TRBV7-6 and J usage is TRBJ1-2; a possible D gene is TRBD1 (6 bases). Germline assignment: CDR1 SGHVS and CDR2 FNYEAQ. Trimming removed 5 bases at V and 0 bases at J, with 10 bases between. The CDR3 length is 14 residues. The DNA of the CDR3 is TGTGCCAGCAGCCCCGGACAGACTAACTATGGCTACACCTTC. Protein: CASSPGQTNYGYTF.

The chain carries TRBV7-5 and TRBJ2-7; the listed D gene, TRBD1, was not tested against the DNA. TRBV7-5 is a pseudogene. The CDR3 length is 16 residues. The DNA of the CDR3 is TGTGCCAGAAGCCCCTCTAGGCGGACAGGCCACTACGAGCAGTACTTC. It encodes CARSPSRRTGHYEQYF.

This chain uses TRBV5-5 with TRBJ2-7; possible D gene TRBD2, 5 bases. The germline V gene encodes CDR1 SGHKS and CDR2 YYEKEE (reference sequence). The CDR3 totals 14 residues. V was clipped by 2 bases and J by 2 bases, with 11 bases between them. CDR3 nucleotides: TGTGCCAGCAGCTTATGGACTCCGACCTACGAGCAGTACTTC. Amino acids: CASSLWTPTYEQYF.

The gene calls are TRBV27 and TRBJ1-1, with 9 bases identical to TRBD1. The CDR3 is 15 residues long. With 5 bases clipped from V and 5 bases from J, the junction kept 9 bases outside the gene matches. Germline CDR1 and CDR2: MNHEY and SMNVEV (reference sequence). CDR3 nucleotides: TGTGCCAGCAGTGCGACAGGGGGAGCAGGGACTGAAGCTTTCTTT. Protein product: CASSATGGAGTEAFF.

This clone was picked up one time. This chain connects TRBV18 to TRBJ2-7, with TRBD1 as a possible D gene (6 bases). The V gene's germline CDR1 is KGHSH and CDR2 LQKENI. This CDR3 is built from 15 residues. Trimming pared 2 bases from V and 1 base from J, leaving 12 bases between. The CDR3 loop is CASSPSDSRSYEQYF. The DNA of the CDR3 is TGTGCCAGCTCACCATCGGACAGTAGGTCCTACGAGCAGTACTTC. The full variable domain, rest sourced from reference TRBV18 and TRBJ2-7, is NAGVMQNPRHLVRRRGQEARLRCSPMKGHSHVYWYRQLPEEGLKFMVYLQKENIIDESGMPKERFSAEFPKEGPSILRIQQVVRGDSAAYFCASSPSDSRSYEQYFGPGTRLTVT.

Written as DNA, the CDR3 is TGTGCCAGCAGTGAGACTAGCGACTCCTACAATGAGCAGTTCTTC. The encoded protein is CASSETSDSYNEQFF. The chain recombines TRBV6-1 with TRBJ2-1; 8 nucleotides agree with TRBD2. V dropped 3 bases and J dropped 0; count of bases not matched to a gene: 1. The CDR3 has 15 amino acids. From germline, CDR1 is MNHNS and CDR2 SASEGT.

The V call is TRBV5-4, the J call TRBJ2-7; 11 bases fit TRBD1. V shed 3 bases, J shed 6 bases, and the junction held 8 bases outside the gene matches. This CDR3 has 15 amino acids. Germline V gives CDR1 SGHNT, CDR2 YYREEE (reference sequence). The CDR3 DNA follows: TGTGCCAGCAGCTCGGCCGGGACAGGGGGGGGCGAGCAGTACTTC. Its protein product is CASSSAGTGGGEQYF.

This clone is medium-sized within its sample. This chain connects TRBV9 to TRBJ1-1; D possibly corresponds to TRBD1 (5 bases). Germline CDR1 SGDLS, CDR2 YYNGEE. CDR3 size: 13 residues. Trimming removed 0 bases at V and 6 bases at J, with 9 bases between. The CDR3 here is CASSVVLGAEAFF. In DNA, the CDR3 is TGTGCCAGCAGCGTAGTGTTAGGGGCTGAAGCTTTCTTT.

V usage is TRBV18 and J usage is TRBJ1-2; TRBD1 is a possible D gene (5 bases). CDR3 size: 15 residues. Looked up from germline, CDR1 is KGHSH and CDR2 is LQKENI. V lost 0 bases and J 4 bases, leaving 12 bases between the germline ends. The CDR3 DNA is TGTGCCAGCTCACCACCATCAGGGTTAAGCTATGGCTACACCTTC. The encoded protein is CASSPPSGLSYGYTF.